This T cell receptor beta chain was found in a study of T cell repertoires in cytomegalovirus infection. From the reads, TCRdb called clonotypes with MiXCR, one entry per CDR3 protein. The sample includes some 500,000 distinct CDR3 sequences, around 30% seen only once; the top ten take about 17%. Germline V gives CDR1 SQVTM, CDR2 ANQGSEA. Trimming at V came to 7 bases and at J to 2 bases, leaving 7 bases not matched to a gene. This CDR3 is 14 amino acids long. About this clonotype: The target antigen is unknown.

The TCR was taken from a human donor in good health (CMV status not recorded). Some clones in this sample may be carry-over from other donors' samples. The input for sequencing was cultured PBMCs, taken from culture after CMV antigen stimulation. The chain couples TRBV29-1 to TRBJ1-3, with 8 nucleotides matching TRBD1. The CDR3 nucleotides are TGCAGCGGGGTTTTGGACAGGGCTGGAAACACCATATATTTT. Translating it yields CSGVLDRAGNTIYF.